This TCR beta chain was documented in a study of blood T cell repertoires in COVID-19. Study at large: Samples taken during acute and convalescent COVID-19 were collected in the United States, Italy and Spain. T cells, B-cell-depleted T cells, or PBMCs supplied cDNA or gDNA.

Trimming at V came to 0 bases and at J to 0 bases, leaving 9 bases not matched to a gene. CDR3 size: 18 residues. Germline V gene lookup returns CDR1 LGHNT and CDR2 FRNRAP. Using immunoSEQ multiplex PCR, the repertoire was profiled, and TCRdb retains in-frame clones only, with some absent. The sample holds about 170,000 clones, around four fifths seen once. Specimen: peripheral blood. The rearrangement uses TRBV12-5 and TRBJ2-3; 7 bases line up with TRBD1. The clonotype originates from an older woman with COVID-19, enrolled during active disease. Here the CDR3 DNA reads TGTGCTAGTGGTTTGGTCTCCGTGACAGGGCGTAGCACAGATACGCAGTATTTT. This codes for CASGLVSVTGRSTDTQYF.